This T cell receptor beta chain was sequenced in a study of graft-versus-host responses after intestinal transplantation. Study context: Recipients had multivisceral, liver-intestinal, or isolated intestinal transplants. All recipients were given anti-thymocyte globulin induction, and tacrolimus and steroids were then administered for roughly three years.

The table came from immunoSEQ multiplex PCR; TCRdb's copy has only in-frame clones and leaves some out. The sample lists about 25,000 clones, 80% to 90% occurring once. Findings of the study overall: Investigators detected GvH clones in recipient marrow, with some emerging earlier in ileum or blood. High graft-versus-host to host-versus-graft clonal ratios were found in allografts of patients who had graft-donor T cell macrochimerism.

Germline CDR1 is MGHDK and CDR2 is SYGVNS. CDR3 length: 15 residues. V dropped 3 bases and J dropped 4 bases, with 15 bases sitting between them. This clone was seen a handful of times. Its antigen is undetermined. The sequenced sample was PBMCs, obtained just over 450 days after intestinal transplant. The V call is TRBV25-1, the J call TRBJ1-2, with D perhaps TRBD1 (5 bases). The sequence derives from a human patient who received an intestinal transplant, so some T cells may come from the graft donor. The CDR3 DNA reads TGTGCCAGCAGTGAGGCCCTGGGGGGGACCTATGGCTACACCTTC. Translation: CASSEALGGTYGYTF.